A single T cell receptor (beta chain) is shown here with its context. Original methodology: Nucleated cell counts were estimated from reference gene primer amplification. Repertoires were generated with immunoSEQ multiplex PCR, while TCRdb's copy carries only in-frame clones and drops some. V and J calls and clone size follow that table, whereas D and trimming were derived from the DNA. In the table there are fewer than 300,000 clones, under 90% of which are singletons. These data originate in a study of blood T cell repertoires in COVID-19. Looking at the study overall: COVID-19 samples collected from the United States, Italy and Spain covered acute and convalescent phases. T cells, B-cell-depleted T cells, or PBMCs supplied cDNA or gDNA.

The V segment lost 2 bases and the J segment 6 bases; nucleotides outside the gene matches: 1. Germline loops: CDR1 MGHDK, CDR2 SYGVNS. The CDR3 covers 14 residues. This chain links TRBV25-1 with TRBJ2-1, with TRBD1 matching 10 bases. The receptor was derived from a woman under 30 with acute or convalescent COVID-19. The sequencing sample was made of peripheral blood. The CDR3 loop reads CASSERTGGNEQFF. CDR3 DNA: TGTGCCAGCAGTGAACGGACAGGGGGCAATGAGCAGTTCTTC. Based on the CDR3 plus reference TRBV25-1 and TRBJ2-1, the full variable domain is EADIYQTPRYLVIGTGKKITLECSQTMGHDKMYWYQQDPGMELHLIHYSYGVNSTEKGDLSSESTVSRIRTEHFPLTLESARPSHTSQYLCASSERTGGNEQFFGPGTRLTVL.